This T cell receptor beta chain appears in the sequencing data of a study of Ad26.COV2.S vaccination and SARS-CoV-2 variants. Overall study: Donor was in the COV1001 Ad26.COV2.S trial arm. The authors gave Ad26.COV2.S intramuscularly, either once or twice 56 days apart.

Treatment: roughly 18 received Ad26.COV2.S at low or high dose, single or two shots; about 5 received placebo; per-sample allocation not given. The study sampled participants on day 63 after the first vaccine or placebo injection. Recruitment in Boston yielded a donor of adult age, 18-55 years. Built on an Ad26 vector, the vaccine expressed Wuhan-strain SARS-CoV-2 spike. Trimming cost V 5 bases and J 2 bases; bases outside gene matches: 7. The germline V gene encodes CDR1 SEHNR and CDR2 FQNEAQ (reference sequence). The CDR3 totals 15 residues. TCRdb's copy holds only in-frame clones and misses some; the assay was immunoSEQ multiplex PCR. The table has around 340,000 clones, about 87% seen once.

This TCR derives from a person between 18 and 60 years old who received the Ad26.COV2.S COVID-19 vaccine or a placebo. The gene calls are TRBV7-9 and TRBJ2-7, with 9 bases aligning to TRBD1. Specimen: peripheral blood, collected in a trial of Ad26.COV2.S vaccine versus placebo. DNA of the CDR3: TGTGCCAGCAGCGCGGGACAGGGTGGCCCCTACGAGCAGTACTTC. Translating gives CASSAGQGGPYEQYF.